Presented here are 28 T cell receptor beta chains from one specimen sequenced in a study of regulatory T cells in long-lasting Graves disease. Time point here: newly diagnosed GD, antithyroid drugs for less than 3 months. The TCR library was prepared using RNA isolated from PBMCs. Arm-PCR of CDR3 regions with iRepertoire HTBI primers generated TCR beta libraries. TCRdb re-derived calls from the multiplex PCR reads in MiXCR, one entry per CDR3 protein. This sample yields around 240,000 distinct CDR3 sequences, of which around a sixth are seen a single time; 14% belongs to the top ten. A further study also used this sample, focusing on T cells in Graves' hyperthyroidism and ophthalmopathy.

Here the sequenced sample was peripheral blood mononuclear cells (PBMCs), taken at new diagnosis, from a patient treated with antithyroid drugs. These receptors were taken from a woman in her twenties or thirties with Graves disease.

The sample holds many counts of this clonotype. CDR3 amino acids: CASSDPGRRAGANVLTF. For the CDR3, the DNA is TGTGCCAGCAGTGACCCGGGACGGAGGGCCGGGGCCAACGTCCTGACTTTC. The chain employs TRBV2 and TRBJ2-6, with D perhaps matching TRBD2 (6 bases). From germline, CDR1 is SNHLY and CDR2 FYNNEI. The CDR3 is 17 amino acids. Trimming took off 3 bases at V and 4 bases at J, with 16 bases between the two ends.

V usage is TRBV12-3 or TRBV12-4 and J usage is TRBJ2-3; D possibly matches TRBD1 or TRBD2 (5 bases each). CDR3 length equals 16 residues. Trimming shortened V by 3 bases and J by 4 bases, and 17 bases separated the two germline ends. The CDR3 reads CASSFSGALDSDTQYF. For the CDR3, the DNA is TGTGCCAGCAGTTTCTCTGGGGCACTGGACTCAGATACGCAGTATTTT.

There are many counts of this clonotype. V and J are TRBV6-2 or TRBV6-3 and TRBJ2-3; weak D call: TRBD2 (6 bases). V lost 4 bases, J lost 1 base, and 12 bases lay in between. CDR1 and CDR2 (germline): MNHEY, SVGEGT. This CDR3 spans 15 amino acids. This CDR3 is CASSSGERRTDTQYF. For the CDR3, the DNA is TGTGCCAGCAGTTCGGGGGAGAGACGCACAGATACGCAGTATTTT.

This clonotype occurred many times. This sequence joins TRBV10-3 and TRBJ2-3; 7 bases line up with TRBD2. The CDR3 has 14 residues. Germline V gene lookup returns CDR1 ENHRY and CDR2 SYGVKD. Trimming removed 8 bases from V and 0 bases from J; junction bases left unmatched: 5. The CDR3 nucleotides are TGTGCCATCGGGATAGCGGGTAGCACAGATACGCAGTATTTT. This translates into CAIGIAGSTDTQYF.

This clonotype was seen at least ten times. The rearrangement joins TRBV18 to TRBJ1-1; D gene ambiguous. The V gene's germline CDR1 is KGHSH and CDR2 LQKENI. Trimming shortened V by 6 bases and J by 3 bases, and 17 bases separated the two germline ends. The CDR3 spans 15 residues. The DNA for the CDR3 is TGTGCCAGCTCTCCAACCTTAGGGTCGTACACTGAAGCTTTCTTT. The encoded protein is CASSPTLGSYTEAFF.

In this sample, this clonotype turned up many times. CDR3 loop: CAISVGLSNEQFF. The CDR3 DNA reads as TGTGCCATCAGTGTCGGACTAAGCAATGAGCAGTTCTTC. This rearrangement joins TRBV10-3 to TRBJ2-1; D is possibly TRBD2 (6 bases). CDR1 ENHRY and CDR2 SYGVKD come from the germline V gene. V lost 4 bases to trimming and J lost 6 bases, with 10 bases between them. This CDR3 region has 13 residues.

This clonotype has at least ten counts. The chain is built from TRBV12-3 or TRBV12-4 and TRBJ2-3; a weak D match, TRBD2 (5 bases). There are 12 residues in the CDR3. V lost 7 bases to trimming and J lost 6 bases, with 11 bases between them. The CDR3 region is CASTASPDTQYF. DNA for the CDR3: TGTGCCAGCACAGCTAGCCCCGATACGCAGTATTTT.

This clonotype was detected many times. The gene calls are TRBV2 and TRBJ1-4; D is unresolved. The germline gives CDR1 SNHLY, CDR2 FYNNEI. The V end lost 10 bases, the J end lost 6 bases, and 15 bases lay between the germline ends. This CDR3 spans 13 amino acids. CDR3 loop: CATALGPDEKLFF. The CDR3 nucleotides are TGTGCCACCGCTCTAGGTCCGGATGAAAAACTGTTTTTT. The full variable domain, rest sourced from reference TRBV2 and TRBJ1-4, is EPEVTQTPSHQVTQMGQEVILRCVPISNHLYFYWYRQILGQKVEFLVSFYNNEISEKSEIFDDQFSVERPDGSNFTLKIRSTKLEDSAMYFCATALGPDEKLFFGSGTQLSVL.

This clonotype came up many times. V usage is TRBV14 and J usage is TRBJ1-5, with unresolved D. The CDR3 loop spans 13 amino acids. Per the germline V gene, CDR1 is SGHDN and CDR2 is FVKESK. V dropped 1 base and J dropped 9 bases, with 10 bases sitting between them. Here the CDR3 reads CASSQARDSPQHF. CDR3 bases: TGTGCCAGCAGCCAAGCTAGAGACTCGCCCCAGCATTTT.

The sample holds many counts of this clonotype. V usage is TRBV5-1 and J usage is TRBJ2-7; 9 bases fit TRBD1. J lost 2 bases, V lost 4 bases, and 1 base had no gene match. The length of the CDR3 is 13 residues. CDR1 and CDR2 (germline): SGHRS, YFSETQ. The CDR3 spells CASSRDRAYEQYF. CDR3 coding DNA: TGCGCCAGCAGCCGGGACAGGGCCTACGAGCAGTACTTC.

This clonotype has only a few counts. The chain uses TRBV7-9 and TRBJ1-5; D call uncertain. Germline assignment: CDR1 SEHNR and CDR2 FQNEAQ (reference sequence). The CDR3 spans 14 residues. The V and J ends lost 2 bases and 2 bases respectively, with 7 bases between them. The DNA of the CDR3 is TGTGCCAGCAGCTTAAGTACGGGCAATCAGCCCCAGCATTTT. This translates into CASSLSTGNQPQHF.

The chain is built from TRBV20-1 and TRBJ1-6, with a weak D call TRBD1 (6 bases). Trimming took off 2 bases at V and 3 bases at J, with 17 bases between the two ends. CDR3 length: 17 amino acids. The germline CDR1 and CDR2 sequences are DFQATT and SNEGSKA (reference sequence). The CDR3 loop reads CSARPFYRVLYNSPLHF. The CDR3 nucleotides are TGCAGTGCTAGACCGTTCTACAGGGTCCTCTATAATTCACCCCTCCACTTT.

This clonotype was seen repeatedly, ten times or more. The chain combines TRBV7-2 with TRBJ2-3, with TRBD1 matching 10 bases. Losses at the gene ends were 7 bases for V and 5 bases for J; bases not matched to a gene: 6. The CDR3 length is 14 residues. The germline V gene has CDR1 SGHTA and CDR2 FQGNSA. CDR3 coding DNA: TGTGCCAGCACCCGACAGGGGGCGAGAGATACGCAGTATTTT. Residues: CASTRQGARDTQYF.

As concerns this clonotype: The junction and the germline gene differ at one end; a read error may be behind it. The rearrangement uses TRBV7-2 and TRBJ1-1; a possible D gene is TRBD1 (6 bases). The CDR3 consists of 14 residues. Per germline, CDR1 SGHTA and CDR2 FQGNSA. CDR3 nucleotides: TGTGCCAGCAGGGGAACAGGCAGGGGCACTGAAACTTTCTTT. As protein: CASRGTGRGTETFF. The whole variable domain, remainder taken from reference TRBV7-2 and TRBJ1-1, is GAGVSQSPSNKVTEKGKDVELRCDPISGHTALYWYRQSLGQGLEFLIYFQGNSAPDKSGLPSDRFSAERTGGSVSTLTIQRTQQEDSAVYLCASRGTGRGTETFFGQGTRLTVV.

This clonotype was observed at least ten times. The chain links TRBV7-8 to TRBJ1-2; weak D call: TRBD1 (6 bases). CDR1 SGHVS and CDR2 FQNEAQ come from the germline V gene. V gave up 5 bases and J gave up 1 base, with 17 bases separating them. The CDR3 totals 16 residues. The CDR3: CASSPGTPTINYGYTF. CDR3 in DNA: TGTGCCAGCAGCCCAGGGACACCTACGATTAACTATGGCTACACCTTC.

Ten or more counts support this clonotype. The gene calls are TRBV7-2 and TRBJ2-1; TRBD2 matches at 11 bases. The CDR3 contains 16 residues. Trimming cost V 6 bases and J 0 bases; bases outside gene matches: 4. Per germline, CDR1 SGHTA and CDR2 FQGNSA. In nucleotides, the CDR3 is TGTGCCAGCAGGCTAGCGGGGGGTCCCTCCTACAATGAGCAGTTCTTC. Protein: CASRLAGGPSYNEQFF.

This rearrangement joins TRBV20-1 to TRBJ1-1; D possibly corresponds to TRBD1 (5 bases). This CDR3 comprises 13 residues. Germline CDR1 reads DFQATT; CDR2 reads SNEGSKA (reference sequence). V lost 2 bases and J 4 bases, leaving 11 bases between the germline ends. CDR3 sequence reads: CSARPSTVTEAFF. The CDR3 region has the DNA TGCAGTGCTAGACCCTCGACAGTCACTGAAGCTTTCTTT.

There are a few counts of this clonotype. The V and J genes are TRBV9 and TRBJ2-5; TRBD2 aligns across 8 bases. The germline CDR1 and CDR2 sequences are SGDLS and YYNGEE. This CDR3 is 14 amino acids long. V shed 3 bases and J 5 bases; nucleotides not matched to a gene: 6. CDR3 loop: CASSGGGFQETQYF. DNA of the CDR3: TGTGCCAGCAGCGGCGGGGGGTTCCAGGAGACCCAGTACTTC.

The V and J genes are TRBV25-1 and TRBJ1-2; possible D gene TRBD1, 5 bases. Trimming shortened V by 2 bases and J by 7 bases, and 14 bases separated the two germline ends. The CDR3 runs to 14 residues. Germline CDR1 reads MGHDK; CDR2 reads SYGVNS. The CDR3 sequence: CASSEGGGQPGYTF. The CDR3 DNA reads as TGTGCCAGCAGTGAAGGGGGAGGTCAGCCTGGCTACACCTTC.

J is TRBJ1-1 and V is TRBV5-1; TRBD1 might be the D (5 bases). There are 14 residues in the CDR3. With 6 bases removed from V and 0 bases from J, the gap between germline ends came to 12 bases. Germline CDR1 reads SGHRS; CDR2 reads YFSETQ. This chain's CDR3 is CASNRGTMNTEAFF. The CDR3 DNA follows: TGCGCCAGCAACCGTGGGACCATGAACACTGAAGCTTTCTTT.

This clonotype appeared many times. The chain uses TRBV27 and TRBJ1-5, with TRBD1 matching 7 bases. This CDR3 is 16 amino acids long. Germline CDR1 is MNHEY and CDR2 is SMNVEV (reference sequence). V dropped 3 bases and J dropped 9; count of bases not matched to a gene: 14. CDR3 coding DNA: TGTGCCAGCAGTTTCAGGGGACAGCCGTATCATCGGCCCCAGCATTTT. Translating it yields CASSFRGQPYHRPQHF.

Details on this clonotype: It may be a read error: a sequence one base away is much more abundant. This chain joins TRBV9 and TRBJ2-2; D is unresolved. Germline V CDR1 and CDR2: SGDLS, YYNGEE. The CDR3 totals 11 residues. This CDR3 is CVSSVDGELFF. For the CDR3, the DNA is TGTGTCAGCAGCGTGGACGGGGAGCTGTTTTTT.

This clonotype was seen repeatedly, ten times or more. The chain carries TRBV28 and TRBJ1-1; 7 positions match TRBD1. The V and J ends lost 4 bases and 8 bases, in that order; junction bases with no gene match: 10. The CDR3 length is 14 residues. The germline gives CDR1 MDHEN, CDR2 SYDVKM. CDR3 nucleotides: TGTGCCAGCAGTTCATCACCTAGACAGGGAGAAGCTTTCTTT. Translated: CASSSSPRQGEAFF.

The chain couples TRBV27 to TRBJ1-2; 9 nucleotides match TRBD1. The CDR3 is 13 residues long. Germline V gene sequence: CDR1 MNHEY, CDR2 SMNVEV (reference sequence). V was pared by 4 bases and J by 10 bases, with 7 bases of the junction left unmatched. The CDR3 protein is CASSSGQGAFYTF. CDR3 DNA sequence: TGTGCCAGCAGTTCGGGACAGGGAGCATTCTACACCTTC.

Concerning this clonotype itself: A much larger clone differs from this one at a single base, so this may be a read error. This chain connects TRBV12-3 or TRBV12-4 to TRBJ1-3, with no clear D. With 4 bases removed from V and 8 bases from J, the gap between germline ends came to 12 bases. The CDR3 loop spans 13 amino acids. The CDR3 reads CASSSPPSDTIYF. In nucleotides, the CDR3 is TGTGCCAGCAGTTCCCCTCCTTCAGACACCATATATTTT.

In its sample, this clonotype was seen many times. CDR3: CASANTANTGELFF. The CDR3, as DNA: TGTGCCAGCGCAAACACCGCGAACACCGGGGAGCTGTTTTTT. The V call is TRBV6-2 or TRBV6-3, the J call TRBJ2-2, with D unclear. Germline V gene lookup returns CDR1 MNHEY and CDR2 SVGEGT. Trimming removed 8 bases at V and 0 bases at J, with 10 bases between. CDR3 length equals 14 residues.

As to this clonotype: The CDR3 does not end in the conserved phenylalanine or tryptophan, so this is likely a read error. The chain employs TRBV12-3 or TRBV12-4 and TRBJ1-2, with D perhaps TRBD1 (5 bases). V was trimmed by 6 bases and J by 5 bases, leaving 7 bases between them. This CDR3 spans 11 amino acids. The CDR3 nucleotides are TGTGCCAGCAGCGCAGGGTATGGCTACACCCTC. Amino acids: CASSAGYGYTL.

This clonotype was observed a handful of times. This chain uses TRBV7-3 with TRBJ2-1, with D perhaps assigned TRBD1 or TRBD2 (5 bases each). Germline CDR1 SGHTA, CDR2 FQGTGA. V was cut by 8 bases and J by 0 bases, with 14 bases left in between. The CDR3 is 15 residues long. CDR3 nucleotides: TGTGCCAGCGCCGAGGGGCCGAGCTCCTACAATGAGCAGTTCTTC. Translation gives CASAEGPSSYNEQFF. Drawing the rest from reference TRBV7-3 and TRBJ2-1, the complete variable domain is GAGVSQTPSNKVTEKGKYVELRCDPISGHTALYWYRQSLGQGPEFLIYFQGTGAADDSGLPNDRFFAVRPEGSVSTLKIQRTERGDSAVYLCASAEGPSSYNEQFFGPGTRLTVL.